The rows below give T cell receptor beta chains drawn from one sample of a study of naive and memory T cell subsets. TCRdb called the UMI-ligation and nested PCR reads again in MiXCR, with one record for every CDR3 protein. The repertoire has 81,000 or so distinct CDR3 sequences, 7% of them found once; the top ten carry 1.5% to 2%. Sequencing input: central memory CD4+ T cells from blood. These receptor sequences come from a human donor in good health. Each CDR3 is given with its conserved first and last residue. Each record gives: J gene, V gene, D gene, clone size, CDR3 DNA, CDR3 protein. The D gene is left open where the match is weak. The listing skips clone size in some rows; elsewhere it reads once, few, many or a size class.

>TRBJ2-7|TRBV7-2|NA|few
TGTGCCAGCAGCTCAAGAGGGCAGCAAAGAAGGTACTTC
CASSSRGQQRRYF
>TRBJ2-5|TRBV20-1|NA|many
TGCAGTGCTAGCAGGCAGGGGCAGCAGGAGACCCAGTACTTC
CSASRQGQQETQYF
>TRBJ2-7|TRBV24-1|TRBD1|NA
TGTGCCACCCGAGGGACAGTGGATCCCGAGCAGTACTTC
CATRGTVDPEQYF
>TRBJ1-2|TRBV20-1|NA|many
TGCAGTGCTAGTCGCTCAGGCTTGGTCTATGGCTACACCTTC
CSASRSGLVYGYTF
>TRBJ2-1|TRBV20-1|TRBD2|NA
TGCAGTGCCCATGGAGACGGGAGGGACTACAATGAGCAGTTCTTC
CSAHGDGRDYNEQFF
>TRBJ1-5|TRBV20-1|TRBD1|many
TGCAGTGCTGGAAAGGGACAGGGAGGTCAGCCCCAGCATTTT
CSAGKGQGGQPQHF
>TRBJ1-6|TRBV28|TRBD1|many
TGTGCCAGCAGTTTAGGGGGGCAGGGGGCTGCTTCACCCCTCCACTTT
CASSLGGQGAASPLHF
>TRBJ2-1|TRBV12-3/TRBV12-4|NA|few
TGTGCCAGCAGGGCTAGGAATGAGCAGTTCTTC
CASRARNEQFF
>TRBJ1-2|TRBV23-1|TRBD1|few
TGCGCCAGCAGTCAATGGGGACAGGGGGCCTATGGCTACACCTTC
CASSQWGQGAYGYTF
>TRBJ2-7|TRBV28|TRBD1|few
TGTGCCAGCAGTTCCTCCTGGACAGGGCCGTACGAGCAGTACTTC
CASSSSWTGPYEQYF
>TRBJ2-7|TRBV3-1|NA|many
TGTGCCAGCAGCCGCAACGGGGTAGCCTACGAGCAGTACTTC
CASSRNGVAYEQYF
>TRBJ1-5|TRBV7-2|NA|many
TGTGCCAGCAGCTTAGCGCTTCAGGGCCGTCAGCCCCAGCATTTT
CASSLALQGRQPQHF
>TRBJ2-3|TRBV6-5|TRBD1|few
TGTGCCAGCAGTCCGGGACAGTACACAGATACGCAGTATTTT
CASSPGQYTDTQYF
>TRBJ1-6|TRBV4-2|NA|many
TGTGCCAGCAGCCAAGAAACAGGGCGTTCACCCCTCCACTTT
CASSQETGRSPLHF
>TRBJ2-7|TRBV18|NA|few
TGTGCCAGCTCCCCACGGGTCGGGGGCCGGGCGGACGAGCAGTACTTC
CASSPRVGGRADEQYF
>TRBJ2-2|TRBV13|TRBD1|many
TGTGCCAGCAGGCAAACAGGGGACACCGGGGAGCTGTTTTTT
CASRQTGDTGELFF
>TRBJ1-5|TRBV19|TRBD1|many
TGTGCCAGTAGTAATATCCAGGGGGAAAAGGCCCAGCATTTT
CASSNIQGEKAQHF
>TRBJ2-2|TRBV20-1|TRBD2|many
TGCAGTGCCCTCGGGACTAGCGGGAGGGCCGGGGAGCTGTTTTTT
CSALGTSGRAGELFF
>TRBJ1-5|TRBV28|NA|many
TGTGCCAGCAGCTTGGGGCCTATGACCTTCTCCAATCAGCCCCAGCATTTT
CASSLGPMTFSNQPQHF
>TRBJ1-6|TRBV7-3|TRBD1|many
TGTGCCAGCAGCGCTGACAGGGGGTCTTCACCCCTCCACTTT
CASSADRGSSPLHF
>TRBJ2-1|TRBV5-1|TRBD1|few
TGCGCCAGCAGCATGCCGGGACAGGGGGGACTGATCAATGAGCAGTTCTTC
CASSMPGQGGLINEQFF
>TRBJ1-1|TRBV5-6|NA|NA
TGTGCCAGCAGCTCAATGCCAACCGGTCCAGGGAACACTGAAGCTTTCTTT
CASSSMPTGPGNTEAFF
>TRBJ2-2|TRBV19|NA|NA
TGTGCCAGTAGTAGACGGAGGGGCACAAACACCGGGGAGCTGTTTTTT
CASSRRRGTNTGELFF
>TRBJ1-1|TRBV12-3/TRBV12-4|NA|many
TGTGCCAGCAGTGCTCAGCTTATGAACACTGAAGCTTTCTTT
CASSAQLMNTEAFF
>TRBJ2-1|TRBV5-1|TRBD2|few
TGCGCCAGCAGCAGAGCGGGAGGGGGAACCTACAATGAGCAGTTCTTC
CASSRAGGGTYNEQFF
>TRBJ1-6|TRBV7-9|TRBD1|many
TGTGCCAGCAGCTACGCCCTGGGGACAGGGGGTTCACCCCTCCACTTT
CASSYALGTGGSPLHF
>TRBJ1-3|TRBV20-1|NA|many
TGCAGTGCCGCGACTCTCTCTGGAAACACCATATATTTT
CSAATLSGNTIYF
>TRBJ2-3|TRBV29-1|NA|NA
TGCAGCGCCCCCTGGGTTGGGGGCACAGATACGCAGTATTTT
CSAPWVGGTDTQYF
>TRBJ1-2|TRBV29-1|NA|few
TGCAGCGTCGCGGACACAAACTATGGCTACACCTTC
CSVADTNYGYTF
>TRBJ2-2|TRBV7-2|NA|many
TGTGCCAGCAGCTTGGAGCGGGCCGGGGAGCTGTTTTTT
CASSLERAGELFF
>TRBJ1-2|TRBV5-1|NA|NA
TGCGCCAGCAGCCGTGAACAAGGGGTTATGAGGGGCTACACCTTC
CASSREQGVMRGYTF
>TRBJ2-3|TRBV20-1|NA|few
TGCAGTGCTAGAGATTGGGGCGGGAGCACAGATACGCAGTATTTT
CSARDWGGSTDTQYF
>TRBJ2-7|TRBV7-2|NA|many
TGTGCCAGCAGCTTAATTAGGGGGACCTACGAGCAGTACTTC
CASSLIRGTYEQYF
>TRBJ2-4|TRBV4-1|NA|few
TGCGCCAGCAGCCAAGGCCGACAGTCTCTAGCCAAAAACATTCAGTACTTC
CASSQGRQSLAKNIQYF
>TRBJ1-5|TRBV20-1|NA|many
TGCAGTGCTAGAGATAGAGGCAGGGGCAATCAGCCCCAGCATTTT
CSARDRGRGNQPQHF
>TRBJ2-3|TRBV9|TRBD2|many
TGTGCCAGCAGCCCCAGCGGGGGGATCACAGATACGCAGTATTTT
CASSPSGGITDTQYF
>TRBJ2-3|TRBV21-1|NA|many
TGTGCCAGCAGCACATCGGGACAAAGCACAGATACGCAGTATTTT
CASSTSGQSTDTQYF
>TRBJ1-1|TRBV12-3/TRBV12-4|NA|many
TGTGCCAGCAGTCCCCCCTGGAACACTGAAGCTTTCTTT
CASSPPWNTEAFF
>TRBJ1-4|TRBV20-1|TRBD1|many
TGCAGTGCTAGAAAGGGACAGGGGTATGAAAAACTGTTTTTT
CSARKGQGYEKLFF
>TRBJ2-5|TRBV11-1|NA|many
TGTGCCAGCAGCTACTTGGAGACCCAGTACTTC
CASSYLETQYF
>TRBJ2-7|TRBV13|NA|many
TGTGCCAGCAGCTCCCCTCGGGTCAGGGAAAAGCAGTACTTC
CASSSPRVREKQYF
>TRBJ2-7|TRBV19|NA|NA
TGTGCCAGTAGGGGGGACCCCTCCTACGAGCAGTACTTC
CASRGDPSYEQYF
>TRBJ1-2|TRBV5-1|NA|many
TGCGCCAGCAGCCTGGATGTGGGTTTTGGCTACACCTTC
CASSLDVGFGYTF
>TRBJ1-6|TRBV11-1|NA|NA
TGTGCCAGCAGCTTATCGGACACTGGTTTATCACCCCTCCACTTT
CASSLSDTGLSPLHF
>TRBJ1-1|TRBV7-9|NA|NA
TGTGCCAGCAGCTTAATGGGGGCAGGAGGAGCTTTCTTT
CASSLMGAGGAFF
>TRBJ1-4|TRBV12-3/TRBV12-4|NA|many
TGTGCCAGCAGGGTTCAGGAATATAATGAAAAACTGTTTTTT
CASRVQEYNEKLFF
>TRBJ1-2|TRBV30|NA|many
TGTGCCTGGAGCTCGATAGGGGGTGCTAACTATGGCTACACCTTC
CAWSSIGGANYGYTF
>TRBJ2-6|TRBV3-1|NA|NA
TGTGCCAGCAGCCAAGATCCAAGGGCGACTGGGGCCAACGTCCTGACTTTC
CASSQDPRATGANVLTF
>TRBJ2-3|TRBV6-5|NA|NA
TGTGCCAGCAGACACACAAGGGGGGGCCAGCGCACAGATACGCAGTATTTT
CASRHTRGGQRTDTQYF
>TRBJ1-1|TRBV5-1|NA|NA
TGCGCCAGCATGAGGGTTGGGGGGTCCAGTAACACTGAAGCTTTCTTT
CASMRVGGSSNTEAFF
>TRBJ1-6|TRBV28|NA|many
TGTGCCAGCAGTCCCGCGACGGGGAATAATTCACCCCTCCACTTT
CASSPATGNNSPLHF
>TRBJ1-2|TRBV25-1|NA|few
TGTGCCAGCAGTGAATACGGGGGAGCTAACTATGGCTACACCTTC
CASSEYGGANYGYTF